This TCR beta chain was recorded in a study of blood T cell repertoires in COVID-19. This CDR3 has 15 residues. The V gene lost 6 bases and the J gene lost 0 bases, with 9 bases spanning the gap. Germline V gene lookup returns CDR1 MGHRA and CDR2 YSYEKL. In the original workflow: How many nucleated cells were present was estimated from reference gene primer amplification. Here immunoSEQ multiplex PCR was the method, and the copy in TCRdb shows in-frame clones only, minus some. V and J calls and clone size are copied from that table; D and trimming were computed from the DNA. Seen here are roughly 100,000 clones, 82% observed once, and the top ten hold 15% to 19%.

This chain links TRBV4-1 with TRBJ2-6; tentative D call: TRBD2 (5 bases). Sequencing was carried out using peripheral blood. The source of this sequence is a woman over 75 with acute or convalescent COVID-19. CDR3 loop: CASRYRDSGANVLTF. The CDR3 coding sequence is TGCGCCAGCAGGTACCGGGACTCTGGGGCCAACGTCCTGACTTTC.